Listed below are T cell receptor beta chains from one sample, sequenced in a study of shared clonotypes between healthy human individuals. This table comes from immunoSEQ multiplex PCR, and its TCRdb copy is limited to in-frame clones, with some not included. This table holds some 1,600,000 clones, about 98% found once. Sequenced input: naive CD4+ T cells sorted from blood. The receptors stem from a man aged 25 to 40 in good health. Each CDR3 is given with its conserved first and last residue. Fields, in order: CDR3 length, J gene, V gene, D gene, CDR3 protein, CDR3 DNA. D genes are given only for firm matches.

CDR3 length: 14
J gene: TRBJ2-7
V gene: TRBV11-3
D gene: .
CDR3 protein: CASSLDGGGNEQYF
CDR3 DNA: TGTGCCAGCAGCTTAGATGGGGGAGGAAACGAGCAGTACTTC

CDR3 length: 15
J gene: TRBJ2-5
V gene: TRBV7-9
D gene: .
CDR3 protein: CASSRGMTAQETQYF
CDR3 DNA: TGTGCCAGCAGTCGTGGAATGACGGCTCAAGAGACCCAGTACTTC

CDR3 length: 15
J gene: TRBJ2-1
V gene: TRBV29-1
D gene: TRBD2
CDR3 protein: CSFFTSGATYNEQFF
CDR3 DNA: TGCAGCTTCTTTACTAGCGGGGCTACCTACAATGAGCAGTTCTTC

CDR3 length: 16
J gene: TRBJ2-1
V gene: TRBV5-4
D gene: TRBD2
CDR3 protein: CASSLVALAGAGEQFF
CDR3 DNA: TGTGCCAGCAGCTTGGTGGCACTAGCGGGTGCCGGTGAGCAGTTCTTC

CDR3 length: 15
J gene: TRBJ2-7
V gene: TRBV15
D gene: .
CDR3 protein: CATSRLPGTSYEQYF
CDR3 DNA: TGTGCCACCAGCAGATTGCCAGGGACCTCCTACGAGCAGTACTTC

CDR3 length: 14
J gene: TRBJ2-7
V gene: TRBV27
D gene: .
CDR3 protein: CASSRTGFPREQYF
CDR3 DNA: TGTGCCAGCAGTCGGACGGGATTTCCCAGGGAGCAGTACTTC

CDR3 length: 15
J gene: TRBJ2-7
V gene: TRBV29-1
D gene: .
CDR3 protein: CSVEVPTDPTYEQYF
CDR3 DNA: TGCAGCGTTGAAGTACCGACAGACCCTACCTACGAGCAGTACTTC

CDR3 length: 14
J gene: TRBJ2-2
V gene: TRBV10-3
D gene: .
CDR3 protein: CAITATLNTGELFF
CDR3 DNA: TGTGCCATCACTGCGACGCTAAACACCGGGGAGCTGTTTTTT

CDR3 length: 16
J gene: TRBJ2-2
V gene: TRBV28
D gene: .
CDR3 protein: CASSFRTYANTGELFF
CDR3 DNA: TGTGCCAGCAGCTTCAGGACATACGCGAACACCGGGGAGCTGTTTTTT

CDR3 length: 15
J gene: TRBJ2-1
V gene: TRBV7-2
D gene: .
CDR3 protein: CASSFGGISYNEQFF
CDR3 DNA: TGTGCCAGCAGCTTTGGCGGGATCTCCTACAATGAGCAGTTCTTC

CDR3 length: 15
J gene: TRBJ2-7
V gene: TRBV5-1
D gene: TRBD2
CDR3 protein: CASSFTASGTLEQYF
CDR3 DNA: TGCGCCAGCAGCTTTACCGCGAGCGGGACCCTCGAGCAGTACTTC

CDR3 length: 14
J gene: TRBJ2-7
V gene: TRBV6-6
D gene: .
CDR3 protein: CASSYSRQGYEQYF
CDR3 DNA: TGTGCCAGCAGTTACTCACGGCAGGGCTACGAGCAGTACTTC

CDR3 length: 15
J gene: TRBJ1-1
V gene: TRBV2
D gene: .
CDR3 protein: CASSVTTAANTEAFF
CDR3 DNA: TGTGCCAGCAGTGTAACTACAGCAGCGAACACTGAAGCTTTCTTT

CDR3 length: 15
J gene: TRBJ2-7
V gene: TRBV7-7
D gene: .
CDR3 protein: CASSLAKGIDYEQYF
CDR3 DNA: TGTGCTAGCAGCTTAGCAAAGGGTATCGACTACGAGCAGTACTTC

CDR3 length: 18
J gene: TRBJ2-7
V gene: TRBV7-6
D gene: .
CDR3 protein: CASSLLSTALTGAYEQYF
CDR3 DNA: TGTGCCAGCAGCTTGCTCTCTACGGCACTCACGGGGGCCTACGAGCAGTACTTC

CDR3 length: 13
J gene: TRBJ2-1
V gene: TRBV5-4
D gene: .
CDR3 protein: CASSLAASDEQFF
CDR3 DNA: TGTGCCAGCAGCTTGGCGGCTAGCGATGAGCAGTTCTTC

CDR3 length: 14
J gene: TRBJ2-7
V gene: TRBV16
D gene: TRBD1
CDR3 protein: CASSQPGQGDEQYF
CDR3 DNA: TGTGCCAGCAGCCAGCCGGGACAGGGGGACGAGCAGTACTTC

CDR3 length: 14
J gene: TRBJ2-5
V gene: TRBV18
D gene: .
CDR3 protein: CASSPLDSQETQYF
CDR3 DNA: TGTGCCAGCTCACCACTAGACAGTCAAGAGACCCAGTACTTC

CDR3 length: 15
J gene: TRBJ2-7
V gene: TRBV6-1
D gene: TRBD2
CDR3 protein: CASSRSGLADYEQYF
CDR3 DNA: TGTGCCAGCAGCCGGTCGGGACTAGCGGACTACGAGCAGTACTTC